This T cell receptor (beta chain) was recovered during a study of siplizumab effects on memory and regulatory T cells. General study points: Mappable CD4+ clones that were alloreactive averaged roughly 66% Treg-derived with siplizumab versus approximately 30% in controls. Assignment of a naive or memory phenotype failed for roughly 75-97% of the proliferating CD4+ or CD8+ clones. Alloreactive sequences traceable to unstimulated CD4+ memory cells declined significantly under siplizumab. It seemed that naive T cells were more diverse than memory cells and were major contributors to the alloresponse.

Comments on this clone: Its antigen is still unknown.

Sequencing used immunoSEQ multiplex PCR; TCRdb keeps in-frame clones, though not all of them. The repertoire holds 85,000 to 95,000 clones, with approximately 95% as singletons. With 7 bases removed from V and 4 bases from J, the gap between germline ends came to 8 bases. In germline, CDR1 is MNHNS, CDR2 SASEGT. The CDR3 is made up of 11 amino acids. The sample comprised non-Treg CD4+ T cells sorted from blood. The chain carries TRBV6-1 and TRBJ2-7; the D is unclear. The TCR comes from a human donor in good health. CDR3 protein: CASTSLYEQYF. In DNA form, the CDR3 reads TGTGCCAGCACTAGTTTATACGAGCAGTACTTC.